This T cell receptor beta chain was observed in a study of tumor and adjacent non-tumor tissue in lung cancer. The library came from three nested PCR rounds adapted from ARM-PCR protocols. MiXCR, run by TCRdb on the multiplex PCR reads, gives a single entry per CDR3 protein. The data hold tens of thousands of distinct CDR3 sequences, with around 64% observed a single time. The J segment lost 3 bases and the V segment lost 2 bases, leaving 5 bases of the junction unmatched. Germline CDR1 and CDR2: SNHLY and FYNNEI. The CDR3 contains 16 residues. No cell sorting was done before RNA was extracted from the tissue. The normal lung tissue was taken more than 3 cm from the tumor edge.

The sequencing sample was made of distant non-tumor lung tissue. The V and J genes are TRBV2 and TRBJ2-1; 9 bases agree with TRBD2. The sequence came from a man between 65 and 85 years old with non-small cell lung cancer. This CDR3 is CASSESSGGYYNEQFF. The CDR3 region has the DNA TGTGCCAGCAGTGAATCCAGCGGGGGGTACTACAATGAGCAGTTCTTC.